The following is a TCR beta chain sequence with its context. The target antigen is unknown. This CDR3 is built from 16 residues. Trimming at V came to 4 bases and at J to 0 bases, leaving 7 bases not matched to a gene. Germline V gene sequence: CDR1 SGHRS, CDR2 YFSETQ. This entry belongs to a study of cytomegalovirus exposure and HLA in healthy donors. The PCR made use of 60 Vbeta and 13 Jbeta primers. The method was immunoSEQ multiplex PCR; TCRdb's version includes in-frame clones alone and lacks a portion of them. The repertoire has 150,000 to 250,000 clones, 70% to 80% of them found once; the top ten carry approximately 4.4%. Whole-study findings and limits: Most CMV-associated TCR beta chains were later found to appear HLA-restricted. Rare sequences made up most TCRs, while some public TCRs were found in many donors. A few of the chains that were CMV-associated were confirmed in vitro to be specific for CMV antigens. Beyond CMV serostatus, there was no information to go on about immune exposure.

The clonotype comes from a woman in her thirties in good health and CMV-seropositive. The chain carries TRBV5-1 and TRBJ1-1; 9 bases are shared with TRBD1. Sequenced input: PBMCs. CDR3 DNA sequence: TGCGCCAGCAGCCCAGGGGACAGGGCCTTGAACACTGAAGCTTTCTTT. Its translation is CASSPGDRALNTEAFF.